Each of the 31 T cell receptor beta chains below was sequenced from the same sample in a study of CD8 T cells in Susac syndrome (dated by TCRdb to between 2018 and 2021). Receptor amplification or capture employed the immunoSEQ multiplex PCR assay. RNA was extracted using the RNeasy kit, and about 0.45 to 1 ug of the RNA was reverse transcribed with random hexamers. The public reads were reprocessed in TCRdb via fastp at Q25 and MiXCR, keeping in-frame beta chains. Here each entry gathers all rows of one CDR3 protein and keeps the most common genes and DNA. Here the sample has roughly 200,000 distinct CDR3 sequences; approximately 95% occur a single time. Clones ranked in the top ten supply around 0.1% of the sample. Sequences were obtained from CD4+ T cells from PBMCs. The receptors shown here come from a human donor in good health.

CDR3 protein: CASSAGQFLSTDTQYF. Written as DNA, the CDR3 is TGTGCCAGCAGTGCGGGACAGTTTCTTAGCACAGATACGCAGTATTTT. V is TRBV25-1 and J is TRBJ2-3; 7 bases agree with TRBD1. The CDR3 sequence is 16 residues long. Unmatched junction bases numbered 7, after V lost 4 bases and J lost 0 bases. Germline CDR1 MGHDK, CDR2 SYGVNS.

This chain joins TRBV12-3 or TRBV12-4 and TRBJ2-1, with TRBD1 identical over 8 bases. CDR3 length: 19 amino acids. With 2 bases clipped from V and 0 bases from J, the junction kept 12 bases outside the gene matches. The CDR3 nucleotides read TGTGCCAGCAGTTTATGGGGCAGGGGGCTCTTGAGCTCCTACAATGAGCAGTTCTTC. Amino acid sequence: CASSLWGRGLLSSYNEQFF.

V and J are TRBV12-3 or TRBV12-4 and TRBJ2-5; D may be TRBD1 or TRBD2 (5 bases each). This CDR3 contains 13 residues. V lost 2 bases to trimming and J lost 5 bases, with 9 bases between them. The CDR3 loop is CASSLQGGETQYF. The DNA of the CDR3 is TGTGCCAGCAGTTTACAGGGCGGGGAGACCCAGTACTTC.

V is TRBV30 and J is TRBJ2-3; D gene ambiguous. The V and J ends lost 2 bases and 1 base respectively, with 7 bases between them. This CDR3 has 13 residues. CDR1 is GTSNPN and CDR2 is SVGIG in the germline V gene (reference sequence). The CDR3 nucleotides read TGTGCCTGGAGTATGGGTCGCACAGATACGCAGTATTTT. Translation gives CAWSMGRTDTQYF.

V usage is TRBV14 and J usage is TRBJ2-5; no clear D gene. The CDR3 extends over 12 amino acids. Germline V lookup: CDR1 SGHDN, CDR2 FVKESK. Trimming left V 0 bases short and J 7 bases short, with 6 bases between. CDR3: CASSQDRLTQYF. The DNA of the CDR3 is TGTGCCAGCAGCCAAGACAGGCTGACCCAGTACTTC.

The J gene is TRBJ1-1, the V gene TRBV2; D is perhaps TRBD1 (5 bases). Germline V gives CDR1 SNHLY, CDR2 FYNNEI. Trimming took off 6 bases at V and 4 bases at J, with 9 bases between the two ends. This CDR3 contains 12 residues. The CDR3 sequence is CASRRGGTEAFF. CDR3 bases: TGTGCCAGCAGGCGGGGCGGCACTGAAGCTTTCTTT.

The chain carries TRBV18 and TRBJ2-7; D is undetermined. The germline V and J ends were trimmed by 0 bases and 1 base, with 7 bases remaining between them. Looked up from germline, CDR1 is KGHSH and CDR2 is LQKENI. The CDR3 is 14 residues long. The CDR3 is CASSPPSMSYEQYF. The CDR3 bases are TGTGCCAGCTCACCACCTTCAATGTCCTACGAGCAGTACTTC. Full variable domain (outside the CDR3, taken from reference TRBV18 and TRBJ2-7): NAGVMQNPRHLVRRRGQEARLRCSPMKGHSHVYWYRQLPEEGLKFMVYLQKENIIDESGMPKERFSAEFPKEGPSILRIQQVVRGDSAAYFCASSPPSMSYEQYFGPGTRLTVT.

The CDR3 loop is CSVSGPNQPQHF. In nucleotides, the CDR3 is TGCAGCGTTAGTGGGCCGAATCAGCCCCAGCATTTT. The chain is built from TRBV29-1 and TRBJ1-5; D gene ambiguous. V lost 5 bases to trimming and J lost 4 bases, with 9 bases between them. The CDR3 is 12 amino acids. The germline V gene has CDR1 SQVTM and CDR2 ANQGSEA.

The chain recombines TRBV10-3 with TRBJ2-7; 7 positions agree with TRBD1. CDR1 and CDR2 (germline): ENHRY, SYGVKD. The CDR3 extends over 13 amino acids. The V gene end was trimmed by 8 bases and the J gene end by 0 bases; junction bases not matched to a gene: 4. The CDR3 DNA reads as TGTGCCATCGGGACAGCGAGCTCCTACGAGCAGTACTTC. Translation gives CAIGTASSYEQYF.

This clonotype was counted a single time. The rearrangement uses TRBV20-1 and TRBJ2-7; D may be TRBD1 (6 bases). Germline V lookup: CDR1 DFQATT, CDR2 SNEGSKA (reference sequence). Trimming cost V 0 bases and J 2 bases, with 14 bases left between them. The CDR3 length is 15 residues. The CDR3 DNA follows: TGCAGTGCTAGAGATCTCGCGACAGGAGCCTACGAGCAGTACTTC. Translated: CSARDLATGAYEQYF.

The chain links TRBV15 to TRBJ1-1; TRBD1 might be the D (5 bases). The germline V and J ends were trimmed by 0 bases and 3 bases, with 11 bases remaining between them. The CDR3 length is 15 residues. Germline CDR1 is LNHNV and CDR2 is YYDKDF (reference sequence). The CDR3 nucleotides are TGTGCCACCAGCAGAGATATGGCGGGGGACACTGAAGCTTTCTTT. Translated, it gives CATSRDMAGDTEAFF.

This sequence joins TRBV27 and TRBJ1-1, with D possibly being TRBD1 (6 bases). This CDR3 comprises 14 residues. V dropped 2 bases and J dropped 8 bases, with 15 bases sitting between them. Germline V gene data show CDR1 as MNHEY and CDR2 as SMNVEV (reference sequence). CDR3 amino acids: CASSLTGQRKEAFF. As DNA, the CDR3 is TGTGCCAGCAGTTTAACTGGACAGCGAAAGGAAGCTTTCTTT.

The chain carries TRBV12-3 or TRBV12-4 and TRBJ1-5, with D maybe TRBD1 (5 bases). The CDR3 covers 15 residues. Trimming removed 8 bases from V and 7 bases from J, with 21 bases in between. CDR3 nucleotide sequence: TGTGCCAGCCACCTCGGTGGGTTGAGGGGACAGCCCCAGCATTTT. It codes for CASHLGGLRGQPQHF.

This clonotype is a singleton in its sample. The V gene is TRBV5-6, the J gene TRBJ2-3, with a tentative D call TRBD1 (5 bases). CDR1 and CDR2 from the germline V gene are SGHDT and YYEEEE. The CDR3 is 16 amino acids. The germline V and J ends were trimmed by 2 bases and 2 bases, with 15 bases remaining between them. CDR3 nucleotides: TGTGCCAGCAGCTTCCAGGCCACCAGGGCCACAGATACGCAGTATTTT. This translates into CASSFQATRATDTQYF.

The V call is TRBV29-1, the J call TRBJ2-1; maybe TRBD2 (6 bases). The V and J ends lost 7 bases and 5 bases respectively, with 15 bases between them. The CDR3 has 13 amino acids. Germline V gene sequence: CDR1 SQVTM, CDR2 ANQGSEA. Written as DNA, the CDR3 is TGCAGCGCAAAGTCGGGGGTCGACAATGAGCAGTTCTTC. It translates to CSAKSGVDNEQFF.

The chain recombines TRBV5-6 with TRBJ2-3; D gene ambiguous. The CDR3 covers 14 residues. The germline V and J ends were trimmed by 5 bases and 2 bases, with 12 bases remaining between them. Germline V gene data show CDR1 as SGHDT and CDR2 as YYEEEE. The CDR3 DNA sequence: TGTGCCAGCAGAATGGAAACAGCCACAGATACGCAGTATTTT. Its protein is CASRMETATDTQYF.

The gene calls are TRBV27 and TRBJ2-3; TRBD2 agrees at 7 bases. CDR1 and CDR2 (germline): MNHEY, SMNVEV (reference sequence). The CDR3 is made up of 13 amino acids. V shed 8 bases and J 2 bases; nucleotides not matched to a gene: 4. The DNA for the CDR3 is TGTGCCAGCCGCCGGGACTACACAGATACGCAGTATTTT. This encodes CASRRDYTDTQYF.

The chain has TRBV7-2 and TRBJ1-5; 7 nucleotides match TRBD1. V lost 6 bases, J lost 13 bases, and 9 bases stayed unmatched. The germline CDR1 and CDR2 sequences are SGHTA and FQGNSA. The CDR3 spans 12 residues. CDR3 protein: CASSFTEGQQHF. The CDR3 bases are TGTGCCAGCAGTTTTACCGAGGGACAGCAGCATTTT.

For the CDR3, the DNA is TGCAGTGCTAGAGTGGGGAATGAAAAACTGTTTTTT. Protein sequence: CSARVGNEKLFF. The chain employs TRBV20-1 and TRBJ1-4; D remains unclear. Per the germline V gene, CDR1 is DFQATT and CDR2 is SNEGSKA (reference sequence). The CDR3 covers 12 residues. V was shortened by 1 base and J by 5 bases, with 5 bases between the two germline ends.

This clonotype was detected once. The J gene is TRBJ2-1, the V gene TRBV27; no definite D call. The ends were cut back, 6 bases at V and 2 bases at J, with 11 bases in the middle. Germline values: CDR1 MNHEY, CDR2 SMNVEV (reference sequence). The CDR3 consists of 14 residues. CDR3 nucleotides: TGTGCCAGCAGGTCATGGTTCACCTACAATGAGCAGTTCTTC. Translated, it gives CASRSWFTYNEQFF.

The chain combines TRBV19 with TRBJ2-3; TRBD1 matches at 8 bases. The CDR3 runs 14 residues. With V trimmed by 9 bases and J by 4 bases, 9 bases remained unmatched. Germline CDR1 LNHDA, CDR2 SQIVND (reference sequence). In nucleotides, the CDR3 is TGTGCCAGCGGGAGACTACAGGGGGCAGATACGCAGTATTTT. It specifies CASGRLQGADTQYF.

The V gene is TRBV18, the J gene TRBJ2-1, with D tentatively TRBD1 or TRBD2 (5 bases each). The CDR3 is 17 amino acids. Deletions cut 5 bases from V and 2 bases from J, with 19 bases between. The V gene's germline CDR1 is KGHSH and CDR2 LQKENI. In nucleotides, the CDR3 is TGTGCCAGCTCAGCTGACTCGGGACCCCGAACCTACAATGAGCAGTTCTTC. This sequence encodes CASSADSGPRTYNEQFF.

The chain recombines TRBV20-1 with TRBJ2-5; D could derive from TRBD1 or TRBD2 (5 bases each). In germline, CDR1 is DFQATT, CDR2 SNEGSKA (reference sequence). V gave up 3 bases and J gave up 5 bases, with 28 bases separating them. This CDR3 spans 18 amino acids. CDR3 sequence (DNA): TGCAGTGCTAGTGTCCTCGGGGACCCGGGGTTTGCACGGGAGACCCAGTACTTC. It translates to CSASVLGDPGFARETQYF.

The genes are TRBV29-1 and TRBJ2-3; tentatively, D is TRBD2 (5 bases). Trimming removed 5 bases at V and 2 bases at J, with 11 bases between. This CDR3 has 13 amino acids. From germline, CDR1 is SQVTM and CDR2 ANQGSEA. The CDR3 spells CSVFRGTTDTQYF. For the CDR3, the DNA is TGCAGCGTTTTTCGGGGAACCACAGATACGCAGTATTTT.

V gene TRBV9 combines with J gene TRBJ2-5; D could derive from TRBD1 or TRBD2 (5 bases each). Germline V gene sequence: CDR1 SGDLS, CDR2 YYNGEE. The CDR3 covers 15 residues. With 0 bases removed from V and 5 bases from J, the gap between germline ends came to 14 bases. The CDR3 DNA is TGTGCCAGCAGCGTAGATGGAAGGGGCGGGGAGACCCAGTACTTC. Protein sequence: CASSVDGRGGETQYF. Together with reference TRBV9 and TRBJ2-5, the CDR3 gives the full variable domain: DSGVTQTPKHLITATGQRVTLRCSPRSGDLSVYWYQQSLDQGLQFLIQYYNGEERAKGNILERFSAQQFPDLHSELNLSSLELGDSALYFCASSVDGRGGETQYFGPGTRLLVL.

The genes are TRBV4-1 and TRBJ2-3; 9 bases match TRBD1. CDR3 length: 14 residues. Looked up from germline, CDR1 is MGHRA and CDR2 is YSYEKL. V lost 4 bases and J lost 5; bases outside the gene matches: 4. CDR3: CASSPGTGLDTQYF. Written as DNA, the CDR3 is TGCGCCAGCAGCCCCGGGACAGGGTTAGATACGCAGTATTTT.

The CDR3 region is CASSLVPIGQGGYEQYV. CDR3 bases: TGTGCCAGCAGCTTAGTACCGATTGGACAGGGGGGCTACGAGCAGTACGTC. V usage is TRBV7-2 and J usage is TRBJ2-7; 10 bases are shared with TRBD1. The CDR3 has 17 residues. V lost 1 base and J lost 3; bases outside the gene matches: 9. Germline V gives CDR1 SGHTA, CDR2 FQGNSA.

The chain is built from TRBV3-1 and TRBJ1-1; D is possibly TRBD1 (5 bases). Trimming took off 3 bases at V and 6 bases at J, with 8 bases between the two ends. CDR1 LGHDT and CDR2 YNNKEL come from the germline V gene (reference sequence). This CDR3 is built from 12 residues. The CDR3 loop reads CASSHRGSEAFF. CDR3 in DNA: TGTGCCAGCAGCCACCGGGGGTCTGAAGCTTTCTTT.

The chain is built from TRBV7-2 and TRBJ1-4; a possible D gene is TRBD1 (6 bases). Germline lookup yields CDR1 SGHTA and CDR2 FQGNSA. This CDR3 contains 14 residues. Trimming cost V 6 bases and J 8 bases, with 16 bases left between them. The CDR3 spells CASRITGSLEKLFF. The CDR3 DNA reads as TGTGCCAGCAGGATAACAGGGTCTTTGGAAAAACTGTTTTTT.

In DNA, the CDR3 is TGTGCCACCTCGGATCTACCCCTTCACAATGAGCAGTTCTTC. It yields the protein CATSDLPLHNEQFF. The chain couples TRBV6-5 to TRBJ2-1; unclear D gene. The CDR3 spans 14 residues. Trimming cost V 10 bases and J 5 bases, with 18 bases left between them. CDR1 and CDR2 (germline): MNHEY, SVGAGI.

V gene TRBV5-1 combines with J gene TRBJ2-7, with D tentatively TRBD1 or TRBD2 (5 bases each). Germline loops: CDR1 SGHRS, CDR2 YFSETQ. Trimming removed 4 bases at V and 6 bases at J, with 14 bases between. The CDR3 loop spans 13 amino acids. This CDR3 reads CASSTGERGEQYV. The CDR3 DNA reads as TGCGCCAGCAGCACAGGAGAGAGGGGCGAGCAGTACGTC.